These T cell receptor beta chains were read from a single sample in a study of shared clonotypes between healthy human individuals. Repertoires were generated with immunoSEQ multiplex PCR, while TCRdb's copy carries only in-frame clones and drops some. Here the sample spans hundreds of thousands of clones, roughly 97% being singletons. Sequencing input: naive CD4+ T cells sorted from blood. The source of these receptors is a woman aged 25-40 years in good health. Both conserved end residues are part of each CDR3. Fields, in order: V gene, CDR3 length, J gene, clone size, CDR3 protein. Size is omitted from some rows. Given values are once, few, many or a class for expanded clones.

V gene: TRBV5-1
CDR3 length: 16
J gene: TRBJ2-7
clone size: NA
CDR3 protein: CASSMTSGSWSYEQYF

V gene: TRBV28
CDR3 length: 15
J gene: TRBJ1-1
clone size: NA
CDR3 protein: CASSLSPPVGIEAFF

V gene: TRBV30
CDR3 length: 15
J gene: TRBJ2-2
clone size: NA
CDR3 protein: CAWGTGPLFTGELFF

V gene: TRBV19
CDR3 length: 14
J gene: TRBJ2-1
clone size: NA
CDR3 protein: CASSIAGGRNEQFF

V gene: TRBV11-2
CDR3 length: 16
J gene: TRBJ2-2
clone size: NA
CDR3 protein: CASSTRGQGGTGELFF

V gene: TRBV6-5
CDR3 length: 14
J gene: TRBJ1-6
clone size: NA
CDR3 protein: CASTRGTGNSPLHF

V gene: TRBV11-2
CDR3 length: 16
J gene: TRBJ2-6
clone size: NA
CDR3 protein: CASSLNSGTGLNVLTF

V gene: TRBV19
CDR3 length: 17
J gene: TRBJ2-2
clone size: NA
CDR3 protein: CASSMDGLARNTGELFF

V gene: TRBV10-3
CDR3 length: 12
J gene: TRBJ1-2
clone size: once
CDR3 protein: CAISDRADGYTF

V gene: TRBV2
CDR3 length: 15
J gene: TRBJ2-1
clone size: NA
CDR3 protein: CASLQASGSENEQFF

V gene: TRBV16
CDR3 length: 13
J gene: TRBJ2-7
clone size: NA
CDR3 protein: CASSRDRGSEQYF

V gene: TRBV28
CDR3 length: 14
J gene: TRBJ1-2
clone size: once
CDR3 protein: CASSFIPTSYGYTF

V gene: TRBV28
CDR3 length: 12
J gene: TRBJ2-7
clone size: once
CDR3 protein: CASSLDSYEQYF

V gene: TRBV6-5
CDR3 length: 15
J gene: TRBJ2-1
clone size: NA
CDR3 protein: CASSYRLAGGNEQFF

V gene: TRBV29-1
CDR3 length: 14
J gene: TRBJ2-2
clone size: NA
CDR3 protein: CSVARRTNTGELFF

V gene: TRBV29-1
CDR3 length: 14
J gene: TRBJ2-7
clone size: once
CDR3 protein: CSVVRQGANYEQYF

V gene: TRBV13
CDR3 length: 14
J gene: TRBJ2-2
clone size: NA
CDR3 protein: CASSRDRNTGELFF

V gene: TRBV29-1
CDR3 length: 12
J gene: TRBJ2-5
clone size: NA
CDR3 protein: CSVPRGGETQYF

V gene: TRBV4-1
CDR3 length: 14
J gene: TRBJ1-1
clone size: NA
CDR3 protein: CASSRGTVNTEAFF

V gene: TRBV7-9
CDR3 length: 15
J gene: TRBJ2-7
clone size: NA
CDR3 protein: CASSPRDRGNHEQYF

V gene: TRBV5-1
CDR3 length: 14
J gene: TRBJ2-5
clone size: NA
CDR3 protein: CASTGGQAQETQYF

V gene: TRBV5-1
CDR3 length: 13
J gene: TRBJ2-1
clone size: NA
CDR3 protein: CASSSGALNEQFF

V gene: TRBV2
CDR3 length: 16
J gene: TRBJ2-1
clone size: NA
CDR3 protein: CASRKSRSGFLNEQFF

V gene: TRBV5-1
CDR3 length: 12
J gene: TRBJ1-2
clone size: NA
CDR3 protein: CASSLGTYGYTF

V gene: TRBV6-5
CDR3 length: 13
J gene: TRBJ2-7
clone size: NA
CDR3 protein: CASRGREAYEQYF

V gene: TRBV5-8
CDR3 length: 18
J gene: TRBJ2-1
clone size: NA
CDR3 protein: CASSSGTSGSGVYNEQFF

V gene: TRBV2
CDR3 length: 14
J gene: TRBJ2-2
clone size: NA
CDR3 protein: CARRSQSNTGELFF

V gene: TRBV19
CDR3 length: 12
J gene: TRBJ2-2
clone size: NA
CDR3 protein: CASWPGTGELFF

V gene: TRBV28
CDR3 length: 13
J gene: TRBJ1-1
clone size: NA
CDR3 protein: CASNSDIPLGAFF

V gene: TRBV19
CDR3 length: 15
J gene: TRBJ1-5
clone size: NA
CDR3 protein: CASSPLRDIYQPQHF

V gene: TRBV19
CDR3 length: 15
J gene: TRBJ1-2
clone size: NA
CDR3 protein: CASSIAAGTNYGYTF

V gene: TRBV5-6
CDR3 length: 15
J gene: TRBJ2-3
clone size: NA
CDR3 protein: CASSSARGRTDTQYF

V gene: TRBV25-1
CDR3 length: 14
J gene: TRBJ2-3
clone size: NA
CDR3 protein: CASRLRGSTDTQYF

V gene: TRBV11-2
CDR3 length: 13
J gene: TRBJ1-1
clone size: few
CDR3 protein: CASSFRENTEAFF

V gene: TRBV27
CDR3 length: 15
J gene: TRBJ2-1
clone size: NA
CDR3 protein: CASRGVTSGSLEQFF

V gene: TRBV7-9
CDR3 length: 15
J gene: TRBJ1-5
clone size: few
CDR3 protein: CASSSPGLGNQPQHF

V gene: TRBV5-4
CDR3 length: 14
J gene: TRBJ2-4
clone size: NA
CDR3 protein: CASSLRPGEGIQYF

V gene: TRBV5-8
CDR3 length: 15
J gene: TRBJ2-7
clone size: once
CDR3 protein: CASSLWDRSSYEQYF

V gene: TRBV29-1
CDR3 length: 13
J gene: TRBJ2-1
clone size: NA
CDR3 protein: CSVENGKNNEQFF

V gene: TRBV20-1
CDR3 length: 10
J gene: TRBJ1-1
clone size: NA
CDR3 protein: CSARGGLAFF

V gene: TRBV25-1
CDR3 length: 15
J gene: TRBJ2-5
clone size: NA
CDR3 protein: CASSDPRQGEETQYF

V gene: TRBV30
CDR3 length: 11
J gene: TRBJ2-3
clone size: NA
CDR3 protein: CACSAGATQYF

V gene: TRBV5-1
CDR3 length: 15
J gene: TRBJ2-3
clone size: NA
CDR3 protein: CASLFGGASTDTQYF

V gene: TRBV19
CDR3 length: 14
J gene: TRBJ2-3
clone size: NA
CDR3 protein: CASSIKGETDTQYF

V gene: TRBV11-2
CDR3 length: 16
J gene: TRBJ2-1
clone size: NA
CDR3 protein: CASSLEIGSSYNEQFF

V gene: TRBV4-1
CDR3 length: 13
J gene: TRBJ2-3
clone size: once
CDR3 protein: CASSRRDTDTQYF

V gene: TRBV6-5
CDR3 length: 12
J gene: TRBJ2-2
clone size: NA
CDR3 protein: CASSYNTGELFF

V gene: TRBV28
CDR3 length: 13
J gene: TRBJ2-5
clone size: NA
CDR3 protein: CASSLWGGETQYF

V gene: TRBV15
CDR3 length: 15
J gene: TRBJ2-1
clone size: NA
CDR3 protein: CATSRGLAENNEQFF

V gene: TRBV19
CDR3 length: 16
J gene: TRBJ1-3
clone size: NA
CDR3 protein: CASSIRLGSDGNTIYF

V gene: TRBV7-9
CDR3 length: 16
J gene: TRBJ2-3
clone size: NA
CDR3 protein: CASSPPGLAETDTQYF

V gene: TRBV13
CDR3 length: 14
J gene: TRBJ2-7
clone size: NA
CDR3 protein: CASSVFIKPYEQYF

V gene: TRBV28
CDR3 length: 15
J gene: TRBJ1-5
clone size: NA
CDR3 protein: CASSQGQMSNQPQHF

V gene: TRBV13
CDR3 length: 14
J gene: TRBJ2-1
clone size: NA
CDR3 protein: CASSLAGVKNEQFF

V gene: TRBV19
CDR3 length: 17
J gene: TRBJ1-5
clone size: NA
CDR3 protein: CASSILGQDYSNQPQHF

V gene: TRBV25-1
CDR3 length: 17
J gene: TRBJ2-7
clone size: NA
CDR3 protein: CASSGRLAGALPYEQYF

V gene: TRBV6-1
CDR3 length: 14
J gene: TRBJ2-7
clone size: NA
CDR3 protein: CASSDQISGNEQYF

V gene: TRBV11-1
CDR3 length: 14
J gene: TRBJ2-2
clone size: NA
CDR3 protein: CASSLVDNTGELFF